Following are 6 T cell receptor beta chains from one sample sequenced in a study of blood T cell repertoires in COVID-19. Assay: immunoSEQ multiplex PCR; the TCRdb copy retains only in-frame clones and omits some. Seen here are 200,000 to 250,000 clones, 85% to 95% observed once, and the top ten hold over 1.5%. The source material was PBMCs or T cells enriched from blood (not recorded which). The receptors shown here come from a woman in her late teens or twenties who had recovered from COVID-19.

J is TRBJ2-7 and V is TRBV7-2, with TRBD1 matching 9 bases. CDR3 length: 15 residues. V shed 5 bases, J shed 3 bases, and the junction held 8 bases outside the gene matches. In germline, CDR1 is SGHTA, CDR2 FQGNSA. Here the CDR3 DNA reads TGTGCCAGCAGCATTCGACAGGGGGGTGTCTACGAGCAGTACTTC. Residues: CASSIRQGGVYEQYF. The complete variable domain, with remaining parts taken from reference TRBV7-2 and TRBJ2-7, reads GAGVSQSPSNKVTEKGKDVELRCDPISGHTALYWYRQSLGQGLEFLIYFQGNSAPDKSGLPSDRFSAERTGGSVSTLTIQRTQQEDSAVYLCASSIRQGGVYEQYFGPGTRLTVT.

CDR3 sequence reads: CASSPLMLDNYGYTF. The CDR3 coding sequence is TGTGCCAGCAGCCCGCTAATGTTAGATAACTATGGCTACACCTTC. This chain joins TRBV14 and TRBJ1-2; D unresolved. Trimming took off 4 bases at V and 1 base at J, with 13 bases between the two ends. The CDR3 has 15 residues. Germline CDR1 SGHDN, CDR2 FVKESK.

This chain uses TRBV10-3 with TRBJ1-2; D is uncertain. V lost 0 bases and J 5 bases, leaving 7 bases between the germline ends. Germline V gene lookup returns CDR1 ENHRY and CDR2 SYGVKD. CDR3 length: 13 residues. CDR3 residues: CAISESFEYGYTF. In nucleotides, the CDR3 is TGTGCCATCAGTGAGTCGTTCGAGTATGGCTACACCTTC.

The gene calls are TRBV2 and TRBJ1-1; maybe TRBD1 (6 bases). The V and J ends lost 5 bases and 3 bases respectively, with 10 bases between them. Germline V lookup: CDR1 SNHLY, CDR2 FYNNEI. The CDR3 is 13 amino acids. The CDR3: CASSTGQDTEAFF. Here the CDR3 DNA reads TGTGCCAGCAGTACAGGGCAGGACACTGAAGCTTTCTTT.

V gene TRBV6-5 combines with J gene TRBJ1-2; D not resolved. The ends were cut back, 7 bases at V and 3 bases at J, with 6 bases in the middle. Germline V gives CDR1 MNHEY, CDR2 SVGAGI. This CDR3 has 11 amino acids. In DNA, the CDR3 is TGTGCCAGCAAGAGCCACTATGGCTACACCTTC. Translation: CASKSHYGYTF.

V and J are TRBV7-8 and TRBJ1-1; perhaps TRBD1 as D (6 bases). CDR1 SGHVS and CDR2 FQNEAQ come from the germline V gene. This CDR3 is 12 amino acids long. Trimming stripped 5 bases from V and 4 bases from J, with 8 bases between. Here the CDR3 DNA reads TGTGCCAGCAGCGAACAGGGCACTGAAGCTTTCTTT. Its translation: CASSEQGTEAFF.